Listed here is a single T cell receptor (beta chain). As processed by the authors: Estimation of nucleated cell counts was performed using reference gene primer amplification. Only in-frame clones appear in the TCRdb table, and some are missing; sequencing was by immunoSEQ multiplex PCR. V, J and clone size are those of that table, while D and trimming were read from the DNA. The repertoire includes over 200,000 clones, approximately 88% of them detected once, and about 6.5% sits in the top ten. Trimming took 7 bases from V and 1 from J; bases not matched to a gene: 5. There are 14 residues in the CDR3. The V gene's germline CDR1 is MDHEN and CDR2 SYDVKM. The data derive from a study of blood T cell repertoires in COVID-19. About the research overall: From the United States, Italy and Spain came samples of acute and convalescent COVID-19. The cDNA or gDNA used as material had been derived from T cells, B-cell-depleted T cells, or PBMCs.

The rearrangement joins TRBV28 to TRBJ2-7; 9 positions match TRBD1. The source is a man aged 55 to 70 who had recovered from COVID-19. The sample consisted of peripheral blood. CDR3 nucleotides: TGTGCCAGCACCGGGACAGGGCCTTCCTACGAGCAGTACTTC. Protein product: CASTGTGPSYEQYF. Supplemented by reference TRBV28 and TRBJ2-7, the full variable domain reads DVKVTQSSRYLVKRTGEKVFLECVQDMDHENMFWYRQDPGLGLRLIYFSYDVKMKEKGDIPEGYSVSREKKERFSLILESASTNQTSMYLCASTGTGPSYEQYFGPGTRLTVT.